The present TCR beta chain was sequenced within a study of cytomegalovirus exposure and HLA in healthy donors. The wider study: The Caucasian-associated ancestry cluster contained about four fifths of the approximately 390 genotyped donors. Study-wide results and limits: In vitro work confirmed that three CMV-associated chains recognize CMV antigens. The majority of TCR sequences were rare, yet some public TCRs appeared in many donors.

This CDR3 has 15 amino acids. V was trimmed by 6 bases and J by 0 bases, leaving 14 bases between them. Germline loops: CDR1 ENHRY, CDR2 SYGVKD. Primers included in the PCR were 60 Vbeta and 13 Jbeta primers. Method: immunoSEQ multiplex PCR; TCRdb's copy keeps in-frame clones and lacks some. Of about 78,000 clones in the sample, about four fifths were seen once. Only one count was recorded for this clone. The antigen is not known. The chain employs TRBV10-3 and TRBJ1-1, with a tentative D call TRBD1 (6 bases). The clonotype was recovered from a man aged 50-59 years in good health and CMV-seropositive. Sequenced sample: PBMCs. The DNA of the CDR3 is TGTGCCATCAGAACTCTACAGGGTTTGAACACTGAAGCTTTCTTT. Its translation: CAIRTLQGLNTEAFF.